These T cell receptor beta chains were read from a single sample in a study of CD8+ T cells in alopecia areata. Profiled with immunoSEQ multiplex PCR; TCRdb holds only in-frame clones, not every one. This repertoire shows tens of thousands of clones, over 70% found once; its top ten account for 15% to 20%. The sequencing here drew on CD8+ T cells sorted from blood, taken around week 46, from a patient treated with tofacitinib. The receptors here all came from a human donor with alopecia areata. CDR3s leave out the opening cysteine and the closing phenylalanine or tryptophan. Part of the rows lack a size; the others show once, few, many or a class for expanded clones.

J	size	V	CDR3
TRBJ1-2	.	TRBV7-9	ASSWNQGFNYGYT
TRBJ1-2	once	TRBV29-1	SVVTSYGYT
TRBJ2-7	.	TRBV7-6	ASSLEIGSEQY
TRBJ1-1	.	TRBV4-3	ASSQLQGMNTEAF
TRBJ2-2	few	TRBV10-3	AISEELAGSGELF
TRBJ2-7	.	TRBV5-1	ASSLAVGTGKEQY
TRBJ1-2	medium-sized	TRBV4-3	ASSQVSLATDYGYT
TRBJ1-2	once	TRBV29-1	SVGGESYGYT
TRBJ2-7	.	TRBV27	ASSFGTGGFEQY
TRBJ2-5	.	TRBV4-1	ASSQDLGWETQY
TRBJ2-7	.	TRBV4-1	ASSLGQGPTYEQY
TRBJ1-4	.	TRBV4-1	ASSLGQGGEKLF
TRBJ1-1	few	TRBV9	ASSPRTVNTEAF
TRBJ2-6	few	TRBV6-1	ASRKSNSGANVLT
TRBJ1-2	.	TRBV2	ASSEVGQHDGYT
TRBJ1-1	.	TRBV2	ASSEGVNTEAF
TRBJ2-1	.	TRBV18	ASSGGEYNEQF
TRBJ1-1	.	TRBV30	AWSVTQGDTEAF
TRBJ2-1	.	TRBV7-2	ASLPGHTYNEQF
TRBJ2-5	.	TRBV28	ASSPRDFQETQY
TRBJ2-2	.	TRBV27	ASSPGTGLGELF
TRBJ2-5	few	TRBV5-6	ASSIGQKETQY
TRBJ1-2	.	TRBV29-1	SDSRGYT
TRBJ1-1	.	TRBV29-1	SVETEDSGVWNTEAF
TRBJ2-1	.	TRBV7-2	ASSGTLGPLNEQF
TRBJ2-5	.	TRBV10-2	ASRETSGSQETQY
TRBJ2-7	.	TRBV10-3	AISRSFEQY
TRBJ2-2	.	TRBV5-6	ASSLVARGATGELF
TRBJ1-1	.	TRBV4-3	ASSQHKNTEAF
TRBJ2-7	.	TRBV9	ASSVAYDKEQY
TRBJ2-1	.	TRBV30	AWSVQRGDEQF
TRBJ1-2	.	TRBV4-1	ASSQEVNNYGYT
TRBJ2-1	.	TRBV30	AWSSGAYNEQF
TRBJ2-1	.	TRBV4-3	ASSQGLAGEQF
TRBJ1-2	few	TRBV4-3	ASSQDRGRGFEGYT
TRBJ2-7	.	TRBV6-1	ASRGTGTTYEQY
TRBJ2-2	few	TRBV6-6	ASSYSKGTGELF
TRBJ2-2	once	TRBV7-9	ASSSSGTGEAGELF
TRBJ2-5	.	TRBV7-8	ASSSLTSGGETQY
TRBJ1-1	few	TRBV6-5	ASDRGPEAF
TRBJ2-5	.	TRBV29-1	SVELGAFGAQY
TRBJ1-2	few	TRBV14	ASSQDHRGFYGYT
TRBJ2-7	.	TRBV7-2	ASSRIRGSYEQY
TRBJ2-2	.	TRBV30	AWSLTWGEVFTGELF
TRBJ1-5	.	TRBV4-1	ASSNRGTFNQPQH
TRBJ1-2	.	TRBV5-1	ASSLGQGRGYT
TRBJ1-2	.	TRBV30	AWRGAGTGDGYT
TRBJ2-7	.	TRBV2	ASRDRGSVQY
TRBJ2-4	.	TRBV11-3	ASTQLGKNIQY
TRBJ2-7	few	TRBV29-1	SVVSGNEQY
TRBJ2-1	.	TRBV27	ASRRQGPINEQF
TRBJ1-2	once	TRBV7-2	ASRPTGTTYGYT
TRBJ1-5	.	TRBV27	ASSPTWAQPQH
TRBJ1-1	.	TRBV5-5	ASSLVGGKPEAF
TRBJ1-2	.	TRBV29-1	SVEEGVFGYT
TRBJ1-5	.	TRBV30	AWSTGGNNQPQH
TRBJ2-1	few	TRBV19	ASSIAGHNEQF